The sequence of this TCR beta chain was determined in a study of shared clonotypes between healthy human individuals. Germline CDR1 is SGHVS and CDR2 is FNYEAQ. Trimming stripped 1 base from V and 4 bases from J, with 4 bases between. This CDR3 region has 12 residues. The repertoire was sequenced with immunoSEQ multiplex PCR; TCRdb's copy has only in-frame clones and lacks some. Of millions of clones listed, 90% to 95% are singletons. Regarding this clone: The antigen is not known.

A CD45RA-negative memory subset and a CD45RA+ naive subset were separated from the CD4+ cells. Study-level points and caveats: The authors expected sequencing depth to affect clonotype sharing among donors.

The J gene is TRBJ2-5, the V gene TRBV7-6; D remains ambiguous. The receptor comes from a man between 18 and 35 years old in good health. Some clones in this sample may be carry-over from other donors' samples. The sample taken for sequencing was naive CD4+ T cells from PBMCs. Subset given: CD45RA+ positively selected. CDR3 sequence reads: CASSLDPETQYF. The CDR3, as DNA: TGTGCCAGCAGCTTAGACCCAGAGACCCAGTACTTC.